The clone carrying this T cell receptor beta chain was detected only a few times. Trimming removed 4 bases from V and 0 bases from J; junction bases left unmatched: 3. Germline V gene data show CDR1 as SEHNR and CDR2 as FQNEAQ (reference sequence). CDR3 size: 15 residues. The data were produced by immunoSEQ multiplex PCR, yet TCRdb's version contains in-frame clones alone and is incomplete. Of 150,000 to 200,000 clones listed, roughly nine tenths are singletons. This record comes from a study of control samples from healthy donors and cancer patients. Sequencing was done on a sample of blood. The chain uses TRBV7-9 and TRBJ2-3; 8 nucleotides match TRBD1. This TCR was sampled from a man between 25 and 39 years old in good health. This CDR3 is CASSSYRGSTDTQYF. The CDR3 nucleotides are TGTGCCAGCAGCTCCTACAGGGGGAGCACAGATACGCAGTATTTT.